This T cell receptor beta chain was recorded in a study of blood T cell repertoires in COVID-19. Overall study: The origin of the acute and convalescent COVID-19 samples was the United States, Italy and Spain. Sources were T cells, B-cell-depleted T cells, or PBMCs; the material itself was cDNA or gDNA.

In the original analysis: Reference gene primer amplification in the assay estimated nucleated cell counts. Here immunoSEQ multiplex PCR was the method, and the copy in TCRdb shows in-frame clones only, minus some. The D gene and trimming were derived from the DNA, and the V and J assignments and clone size from that table. The sample lists roughly 65,000 clones; about 82% were seen once. Germline V gene lookup returns CDR1 PRHDT and CDR2 FYEKMQ (reference sequence). This CDR3 is built from 18 residues. Trimming removed 2 bases from V and 3 bases from J, with 22 bases in between. The chain carries TRBV13 and TRBJ1-2; the D is unclear. The material sequenced was peripheral blood. This receptor was obtained from a man aged 45-60 years with acute or convalescent COVID-19. The CDR3 sequence is CASSLTVEEPPRDYGYTF. The CDR3 DNA is TGTGCCAGCAGCTTAACAGTGGAGGAACCCCCTAGGGACTATGGCTACACCTTC. Variable domain in full (rest from reference TRBV13 and TRBJ1-2): AAGVIQSPRHLIKEKRETATLKCYPIPRHDTVYWYQQGPGQDPQFLISFYEKMQSDKGSIPDRFSAQQFSDYHSELNMSSLELGDSALYFCASSLTVEEPPRDYGYTFGSGTRLTVV.